The rows below give T cell receptor beta chains drawn from one sample of a study of T cell responses to AZD1222 COVID-19 vaccine. TCRdb's table, derived via immunoSEQ multiplex PCR, lists solely in-frame clones and lacks some. The sample records under 130,000 clones, 82% being singletons. The specimen comprised peripheral blood, sampled on day 0 of AZD1222 vaccination. These receptors were collected from an adult in good health. CDR3s include the opening cysteine and the closing phenylalanine or tryptophan. Each record gives: clone size, J gene, D gene, V gene, CDR3 protein, CDR3 DNA. A D gene is named only where the DNA matches it firmly. The size of a clone is reported for some rows only, either as once, few or many, or as a class for expanded clones.

>-|TRBJ1-5|-|TRBV7-2
CASSLAGVGQPQHF
TGTGCCAGCAGCTTAGCAGGGGTAGGGCAGCCCCAGCATTTT
>-|TRBJ2-5|-|TRBV15
CATSRGLETQYF
TGTGCCACCAGCAGAGGGTTGGAGACCCAGTACTTC
>-|TRBJ1-2|TRBD1|TRBV4-1
CASSEEGVGTELYGYTF
TGCGCCAGCAGCGAAGAGGGAGTGGGGACAGAACTTTATGGCTACACCTTC
>-|TRBJ1-2|-|TRBV5-1
CASSLPRLRGEGYGYTF
TGCGCCAGCAGCTTGCCAAGACTGAGAGGGGAGGGCTATGGCTACACCTTC
>-|TRBJ2-3|-|TRBV2
CASRRDITDTQYF
TGTGCCAGCAGGAGGGACATCACAGATACGCAGTATTTT
>-|TRBJ1-5|TRBD1|TRBV30
CAWSVLQGDQPQHF
TGTGCCTGGAGTGTGTTACAGGGGGACCAGCCCCAGCATTTT
>-|TRBJ1-1|-|TRBV9
CASSVISGTEAFF
TGTGCCAGCAGCGTAATCTCGGGCACTGAAGCTTTCTTT
>-|TRBJ1-2|-|TRBV5-5
CASSLSPSLSYTF
TGTGCCAGCAGCCTCTCCCCGTCGTTGAGCTACACCTTC
>-|TRBJ2-5|TRBD2|TRBV6-6
CASSYRAGALGETQYF
TGTGCCAGCAGTTACCGAGCGGGGGCCCTTGGGGAGACCCAGTACTTC
>-|TRBJ2-5|TRBD1|TRBV7-9
CASSLGTGGVYQETQYF
TGTGCCAGCAGCCTAGGGACAGGGGGAGTGTACCAAGAGACCCAGTACTTC
>few|TRBJ1-6|-|TRBV18
CASSPSKVSPLHF
TGTGCCAGCTCACCAAGCAAGGTTTCACCCCTCCACTTT
>-|TRBJ1-2|-|TRBV7-8
CASSSQWTLSYTF
TGTGCCAGCAGCTCCCAGTGGACACTTAGCTACACCTTC
>-|TRBJ1-1|-|TRBV7-9
CASSPPGQIEAFF
TGTGCCAGCAGCCCCCCCGGACAGATTGAAGCTTTCTTT
>few|TRBJ2-1|TRBD1|TRBV25-1
CASRMTGPYNEQFF
TGTGCCAGCAGAATGACAGGGCCCTACAATGAGCAGTTCTTC
>few|TRBJ1-5|-|TRBV5-6
CASSAGTNQPQHF
TGTGCCAGCAGCGCCGGAACAAATCAGCCCCAGCATTTT
>-|TRBJ1-2|-|TRBV7-9
CASSLLYGYTF
TGTGCCAGCAGCTTATTATATGGCTACACCTTC
>-|TRBJ1-3|-|TRBV7-2
CASSLISGNTIYF
TGTGCCAGCAGCTTAATCTCTGGAAACACCATATATTTT
>-|TRBJ1-1|-|TRBV5-1
CASSLPGEEAFF
TGCGCCAGCAGCTTGCCCGGGGAAGAAGCTTTCTTT
>-|TRBJ1-1|TRBD1|TRBV19
CASSKRTGNMNTEAFF
TGTGCCAGTAGCAAGAGGACAGGGAATATGAACACTGAAGCTTTCTTT
>-|TRBJ2-4|-|TRBV25-1
CASSDPGTQNIQYF
TGTGCCAGCAGTGACCCAGGGACCCAAAACATTCAGTACTTC
>-|TRBJ2-1|TRBD2|TRBV12-3/TRBV12-4
CASSPGGAGEQFF
TGTGCCAGCAGCCCGGGGGGGGCGGGTGAGCAGTTCTTC
>-|TRBJ1-4|-|TRBV18
CASSPREGSGTNEKLFF
TGTGCCAGCTCACCAAGGGAGGGGAGCGGAACTAATGAAAAACTGTTTTTT
>-|TRBJ2-7|-|TRBV19
CASNFQAGYEQYF
TGTGCCAGTAATTTCCAGGCCGGCTACGAGCAGTACTTC
>few|TRBJ1-6|-|TRBV9
CASSGLKGGKDSPLHF
TGTGCCAGCAGCGGTTTAAAGGGGGGCAAGGATTCACCCCTCCACTTT